This T cell receptor beta chain was identified in a study of blood T cell repertoires in COVID-19. Membership in each cohort depended on participant-reported clinical history. Before being deemed recovered, Cohort 3 donors had two negative PCRs, clearance, or symptom resolution. Germline CDR1 LNHDA, CDR2 SQIVND (reference sequence). Trimming pared 3 bases from V and 4 bases from J, leaving 7 bases between. The CDR3 runs 13 residues. Some clones are missing from TCRdb's copy, which holds only in-frame ones; the method was immunoSEQ multiplex PCR. The table includes 250,000 to 350,000 clones, 70% to 90% detected once.

Sequencing was done on a sample of PBMCs or T cells enriched from blood (not recorded which). The receptor comes from a woman aged 25 to 39 who had recovered from COVID-19. The V gene is TRBV19, the J gene TRBJ1-5; D possibly corresponds to TRBD1 (5 bases). The DNA for the CDR3 is TGTGCCAGTAGTATCAGGGTAAATCAGCCCCAGCATTTT. Its protein product is CASSIRVNQPQHF.